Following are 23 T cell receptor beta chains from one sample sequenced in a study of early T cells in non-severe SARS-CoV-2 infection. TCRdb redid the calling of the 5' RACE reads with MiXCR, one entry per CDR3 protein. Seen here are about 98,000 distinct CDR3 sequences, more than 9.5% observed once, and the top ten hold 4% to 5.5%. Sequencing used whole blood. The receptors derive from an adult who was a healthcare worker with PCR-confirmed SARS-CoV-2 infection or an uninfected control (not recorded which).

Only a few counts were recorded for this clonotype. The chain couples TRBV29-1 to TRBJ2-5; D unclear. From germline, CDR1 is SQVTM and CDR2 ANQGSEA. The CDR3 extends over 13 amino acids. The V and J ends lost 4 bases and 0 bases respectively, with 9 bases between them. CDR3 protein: CSVAAGDQETQYF. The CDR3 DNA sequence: TGCAGCGTTGCGGCAGGTGACCAAGAGACCCAGTACTTC.

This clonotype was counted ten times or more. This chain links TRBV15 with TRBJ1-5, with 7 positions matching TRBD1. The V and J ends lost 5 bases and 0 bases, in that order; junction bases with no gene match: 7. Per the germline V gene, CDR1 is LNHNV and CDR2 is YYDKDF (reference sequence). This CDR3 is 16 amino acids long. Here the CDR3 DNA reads TGTGCCACCAGCCGAATGGGACAGTATAGCAATCAGCCCCAGCATTTT. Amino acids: CATSRMGQYSNQPQHF.

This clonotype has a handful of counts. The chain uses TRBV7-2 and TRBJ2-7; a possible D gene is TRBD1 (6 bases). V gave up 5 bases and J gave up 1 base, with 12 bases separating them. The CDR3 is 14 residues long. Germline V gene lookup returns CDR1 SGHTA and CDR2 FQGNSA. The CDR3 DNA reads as TGTGCCAGCAGCGCCTTAGGGGGTTCCTACGAGCAGTACTTC. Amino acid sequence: CASSALGGSYEQYF.

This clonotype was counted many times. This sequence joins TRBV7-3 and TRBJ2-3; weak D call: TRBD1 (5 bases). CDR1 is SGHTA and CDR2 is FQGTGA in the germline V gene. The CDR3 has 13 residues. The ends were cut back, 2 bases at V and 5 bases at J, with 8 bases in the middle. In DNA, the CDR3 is TGTGCCAGCAGCTTATTTCAGGGAGATACGCAGTATTTT. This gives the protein CASSLFQGDTQYF.

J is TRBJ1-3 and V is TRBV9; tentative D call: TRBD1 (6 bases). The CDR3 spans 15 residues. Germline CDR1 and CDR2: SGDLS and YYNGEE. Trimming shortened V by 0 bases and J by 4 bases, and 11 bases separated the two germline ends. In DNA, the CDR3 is TGTGCCAGCAGCGTAGAGGGACAACCCGGAAACACCATATATTTT. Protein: CASSVEGQPGNTIYF.

For the CDR3, the DNA is TGTGCCAGCAGTGTCAGGAAGGGTGAAAAACTGTTTTTT. It codes for CASSVRKGEKLFF. The chain joins TRBV25-1 to TRBJ1-4; D not resolved. Trimming removed 4 bases at V and 7 bases at J, with 10 bases between. CDR1 MGHDK and CDR2 SYGVNS come from the germline V gene. The CDR3 has 13 residues. Based on the CDR3 plus reference TRBV25-1 and TRBJ1-4, the full variable domain is EADIYQTPRYLVIGTGKKITLECSQTMGHDKMYWYQQDPGMELHLIHYSYGVNSTEKGDLSSESTVSRIRTEHFPLTLESARPSHTSQYLCASSVRKGEKLFFGSGTQLSVL.

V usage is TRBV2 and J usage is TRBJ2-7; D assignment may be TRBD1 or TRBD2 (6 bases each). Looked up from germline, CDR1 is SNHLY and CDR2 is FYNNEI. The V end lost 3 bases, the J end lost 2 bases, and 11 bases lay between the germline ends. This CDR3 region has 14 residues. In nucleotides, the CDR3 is TGTGCCAGCAGTGAGGGGGGCGGAACCTACGAGCAGTACTTC. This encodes CASSEGGGTYEQYF.

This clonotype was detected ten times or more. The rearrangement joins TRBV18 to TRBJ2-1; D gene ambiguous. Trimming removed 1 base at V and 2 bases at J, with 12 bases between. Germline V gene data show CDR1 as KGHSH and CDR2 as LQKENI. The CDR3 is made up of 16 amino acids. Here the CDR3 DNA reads TGTGCCAGCTCACCACTGGCTAGTCCCACCTACAATGAGCAGTTCTTC. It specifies CASSPLASPTYNEQFF.

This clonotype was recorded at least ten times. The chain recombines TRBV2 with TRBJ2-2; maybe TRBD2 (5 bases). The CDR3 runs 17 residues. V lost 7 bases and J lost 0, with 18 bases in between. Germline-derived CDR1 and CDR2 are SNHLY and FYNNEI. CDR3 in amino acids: CASTRIGRTSNTGELFF. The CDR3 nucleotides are TGTGCCAGCACCCGGATTGGACGGACTTCGAACACCGGGGAGCTGTTTTTT.

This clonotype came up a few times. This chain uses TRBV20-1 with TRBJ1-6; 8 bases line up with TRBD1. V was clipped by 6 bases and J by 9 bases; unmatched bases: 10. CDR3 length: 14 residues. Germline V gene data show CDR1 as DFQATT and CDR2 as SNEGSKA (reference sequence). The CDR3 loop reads CSAPRTGSSSPLHF. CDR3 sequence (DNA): TGCAGTGCCCCTCGGACAGGGTCCTCTTCACCCCTCCACTTT.

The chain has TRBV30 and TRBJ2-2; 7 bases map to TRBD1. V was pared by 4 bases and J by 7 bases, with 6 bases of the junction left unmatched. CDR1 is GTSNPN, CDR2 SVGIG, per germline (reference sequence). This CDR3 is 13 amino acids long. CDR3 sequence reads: CAWTRDSSGELFF. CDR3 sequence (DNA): TGTGCCTGGACCCGGGACAGCAGCGGGGAGCTGTTTTTT.

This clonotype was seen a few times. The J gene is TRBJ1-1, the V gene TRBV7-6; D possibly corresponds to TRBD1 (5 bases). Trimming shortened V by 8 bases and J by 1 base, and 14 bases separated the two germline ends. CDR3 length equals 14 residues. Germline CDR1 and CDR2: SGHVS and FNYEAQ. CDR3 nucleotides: TGTGCCAGCGGGGTCGGGGGTCAGAACACTGAAGCTTTCTTT. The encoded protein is CASGVGGQNTEAFF.

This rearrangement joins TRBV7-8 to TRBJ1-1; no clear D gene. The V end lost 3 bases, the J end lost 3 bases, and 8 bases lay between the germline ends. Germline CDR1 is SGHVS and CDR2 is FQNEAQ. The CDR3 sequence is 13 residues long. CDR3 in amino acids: CASSFGRYTEAFF. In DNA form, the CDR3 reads TGTGCCAGCAGCTTTGGACGCTACACTGAAGCTTTCTTT.

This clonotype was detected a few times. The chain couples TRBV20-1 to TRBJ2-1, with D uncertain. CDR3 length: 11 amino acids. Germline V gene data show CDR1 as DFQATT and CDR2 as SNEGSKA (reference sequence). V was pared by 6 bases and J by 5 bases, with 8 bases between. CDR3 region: CSAGANNEQFF. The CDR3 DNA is TGCAGTGCCGGCGCGAACAATGAGCAGTTCTTC.

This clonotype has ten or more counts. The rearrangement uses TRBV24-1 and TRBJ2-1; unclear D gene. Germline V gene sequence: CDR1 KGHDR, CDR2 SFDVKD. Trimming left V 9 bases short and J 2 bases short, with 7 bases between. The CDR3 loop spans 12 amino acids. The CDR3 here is CATGNTYNEQFF. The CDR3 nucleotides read TGTGCCACCGGGAACACCTACAATGAGCAGTTCTTC.

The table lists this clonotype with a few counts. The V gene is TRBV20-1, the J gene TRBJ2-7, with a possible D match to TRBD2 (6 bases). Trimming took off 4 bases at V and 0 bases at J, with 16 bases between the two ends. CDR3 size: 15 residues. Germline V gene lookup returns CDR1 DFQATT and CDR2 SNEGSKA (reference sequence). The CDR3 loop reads CSATRPRDFSYEQYF. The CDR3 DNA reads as TGCAGTGCTACTAGACCTAGGGACTTCTCCTACGAGCAGTACTTC.

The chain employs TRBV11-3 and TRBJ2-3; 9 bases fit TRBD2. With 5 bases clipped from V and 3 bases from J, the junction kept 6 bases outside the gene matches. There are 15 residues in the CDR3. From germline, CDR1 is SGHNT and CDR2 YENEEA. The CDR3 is CASSPSGGPTDTQYF. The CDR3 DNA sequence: TGTGCCAGCAGCCCCAGCGGGGGGCCGACAGATACGCAGTATTTT.

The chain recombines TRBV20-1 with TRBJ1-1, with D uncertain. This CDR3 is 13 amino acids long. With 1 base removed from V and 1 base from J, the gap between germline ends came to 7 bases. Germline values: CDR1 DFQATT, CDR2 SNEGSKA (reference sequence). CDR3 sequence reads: CSARGQTNTEAFF. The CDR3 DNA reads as TGCAGTGCTAGAGGCCAGACGAACACTGAAGCTTTCTTT.

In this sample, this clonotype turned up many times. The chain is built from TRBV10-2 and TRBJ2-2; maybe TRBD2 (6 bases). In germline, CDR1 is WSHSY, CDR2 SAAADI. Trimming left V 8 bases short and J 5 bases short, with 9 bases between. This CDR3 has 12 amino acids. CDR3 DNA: TGCGCCAGCTATGGGGGGACCGGGGAGCTGTTTTTT. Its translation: CASYGGTGELFF.

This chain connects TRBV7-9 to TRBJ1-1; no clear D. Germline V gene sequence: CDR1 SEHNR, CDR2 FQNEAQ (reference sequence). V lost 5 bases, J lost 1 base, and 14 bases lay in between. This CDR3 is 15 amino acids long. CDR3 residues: CASSPTSTENTEAFF. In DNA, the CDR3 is TGTGCCAGCAGCCCAACCTCTACAGAGAACACTGAAGCTTTCTTT.

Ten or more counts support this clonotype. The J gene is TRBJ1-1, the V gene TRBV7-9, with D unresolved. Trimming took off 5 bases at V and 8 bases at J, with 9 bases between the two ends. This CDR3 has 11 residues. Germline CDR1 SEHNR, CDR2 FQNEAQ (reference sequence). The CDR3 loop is CASSASEEAFF. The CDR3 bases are TGTGCCAGCAGCGCGTCGGAGGAAGCTTTCTTT.

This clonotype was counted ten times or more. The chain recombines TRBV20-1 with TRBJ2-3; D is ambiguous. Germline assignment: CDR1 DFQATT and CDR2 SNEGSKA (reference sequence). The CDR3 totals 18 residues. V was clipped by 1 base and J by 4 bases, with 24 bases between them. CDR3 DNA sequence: TGCAGTGCTAGAGTTCTAAAGGACGCCATAGTCTTGGCAGATACGCAGTATTTT. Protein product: CSARVLKDAIVLADTQYF.

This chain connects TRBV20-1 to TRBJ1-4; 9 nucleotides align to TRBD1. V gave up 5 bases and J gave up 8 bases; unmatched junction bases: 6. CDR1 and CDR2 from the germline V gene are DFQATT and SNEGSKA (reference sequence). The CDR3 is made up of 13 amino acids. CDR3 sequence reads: CSAQDRGEEKLFF. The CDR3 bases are TGCAGTGCTCAGGACAGGGGAGAGGAAAAACTGTTTTTT.